These 10 T cell receptor beta chains originate from one sample sequenced in a study of shared clonotypes between healthy human individuals. The assay was immunoSEQ multiplex PCR, and TCRdb's table has in-frame clones only and misses some. The sample has some 1 million clones, 70% to 80% seen once; the top ten hold 1.5%. Sequences were obtained from memory CD4+ T cells sorted from blood. Sample subset: CD45RA-negative fraction. The receptors derive from a man younger than 35 in good health.

To note about this clone: A read error may be the cause here, since a much bigger clone is one base away. V usage is TRBV7-6 and J usage is TRBJ2-7; 7 bases are shared with TRBD1. Unmatched junction bases numbered 7, after V lost 5 bases and J lost 6 bases. CDR3 length: 13 residues. Germline CDR1 SGHVS, CDR2 FNYEAQ. CDR3 DNA: TGTGCCAGCAGCCAGACAGGGTCGGGCGAGCAGTACTTC. Protein product: CASSQTGSGEQYF. The whole variable domain, filled in from reference TRBV7-6 and TRBJ2-7, reads GAGVSQSPRYKVTKRGQDVALRCDPISGHVSLYWYRQALGQGPEFLTYFNYEAQQDKSGLPNDRFSAERPEGSISTLTIQRTEQRDSAMYRCASSQTGSGEQYFGPGTRLTVT.

This clone has a handful of counts. The chain uses TRBV9 and TRBJ2-7, with D unresolved. Trimming shortened V by 7 bases and J by 4 bases, and 12 bases separated the two germline ends. The CDR3 loop spans 12 amino acids. Germline V gene lookup returns CDR1 SGDLS and CDR2 YYNGEE. The chain's CDR3 is CASGSTNYEQYF. CDR3 DNA: TGTGCCAGCGGTTCCACGAATTACGAGCAGTACTTC.

Many counts were recorded for this clone. The V call is TRBV7-2, the J call TRBJ1-4; D gene unclear. The CDR3 consists of 16 residues. Between the trimmed V and J ends, which lost 5 bases and 0 bases, there was a span of 13 bases. Germline-derived CDR1 and CDR2 are SGHTA and FQGNSA. The CDR3 bases are TGTGCCAGCAGCCGACGGACGGATACAACTAATGAAAAACTGTTTTTT. Translation gives CASSRRTDTTNEKLFF. The variable domain in full, with the rest retrieved from reference TRBV7-2 and TRBJ1-4, is GAGVSQSPSNKVTEKGKDVELRCDPISGHTALYWYRQSLGQGLEFLIYFQGNSAPDKSGLPSDRFSAERTGGSVSTLTIQRTQQEDSAVYLCASSRRTDTTNEKLFFGSGTQLSVL.

This chain uses TRBV11-3 with TRBJ2-1; the match to TRBD2 covers 7 bases. The CDR3 loop spans 16 amino acids. With V trimmed by 4 bases and J by 5 bases, 11 bases remained unmatched. Germline CDR1 reads SGHNT; CDR2 reads YENEEA. CDR3 sequence (DNA): TGTGCCAGCAGCTCCGGGGGAGGGGAAGGGGACAATGAGCAGTTCTTC. This encodes CASSSGGGEGDNEQFF.

On this clone: Other nucleotide sequences from this sample produce the same CDR3. The chain carries TRBV2 and TRBJ2-5; 7 nucleotides match TRBD1. Germline loops: CDR1 SNHLY, CDR2 FYNNEI. This CDR3 is 12 amino acids long. The V segment lost 6 bases and the J segment 5 bases; nucleotides outside the gene matches: 3. The CDR3 nucleotides read TGTGCCAGCAGGGGCAGGGGGGAGACCCAGTACTTC. Translating it yields CASRGRGETQYF.

As regards this clone: With a much larger clone just one base away, this may be a read error. The rearrangement links TRBV6-6 to TRBJ2-5; D may match TRBD1 or TRBD2 (6 bases each). Looked up from germline, CDR1 is MNHNY and CDR2 is SVGAGI (reference sequence). This CDR3 spans 15 amino acids. DNA of the CDR3: TGTGCCGGCAGTCGCCCGGGGGCCTCGCAAGAGACCCAGTACTTC. Residues: CAGSRPGASQETQYF.

This chain uses TRBV6-4 with TRBJ1-3, with a possible D match to TRBD1 (5 bases). Trimming removed 4 bases from V and 0 bases from J, with 13 bases in between. The CDR3 contains 16 residues. Germline loops: CDR1 MRHNA, CDR2 SNTAGT. In nucleotides, the CDR3 is TGTGCCAGCAGTGCCCCGGGACCGAGCTCTGGAAACACCATATATTTT. Amino acids: CASSAPGPSSGNTIYF.

The gene calls are TRBV5-8 and TRBJ1-1, with D hard to call. Germline assignment: CDR1 SGHTS and CDR2 YDEGEE. V gave up 3 bases and J gave up 4 bases, with 10 bases separating them. The CDR3 has 13 residues. As DNA, the CDR3 is TGTGCCAGCAGCTCATTTTCGGGCACTGAAGCTTTCTTT. Residues: CASSSFSGTEAFF. The full variable domain, rest sourced from reference TRBV5-8 and TRBJ1-1, is EAGVTQSPTHLIKTRGQQATLRCSPISGHTSVYWYQQALGLGLQFLLWYDEGEERNRGNFPPRFSGRQFPNYSSELNVNALELEDSALYLCASSSFSGTEAFFGQGTRLTVV.

About this clone itself: Mismatch with germline at one junction end may stem from a read error. The chain recombines TRBV5-1 with TRBJ1-2; 8 nucleotides align to TRBD1. Germline-derived CDR1 and CDR2 are SGHRS and YFSETQ. The CDR3 runs 15 residues. The CDR3 loop reads CASSLDRANRDGYTF. The DNA of the CDR3 is TGCGCCAGCAGTTTGGACAGGGCGAATAGGGATGGCTACACCTTC.

The rearrangement links TRBV7-9 to TRBJ2-7; D possibly matches TRBD1 or TRBD2 (6 bases each). This CDR3 has 14 residues. Germline values: CDR1 SEHNR, CDR2 FQNEAQ (reference sequence). The V end lost 6 bases, the J end lost 9 bases, and 21 bases lay between the germline ends. The CDR3 protein is CASSSTRSGAVQYF. In nucleotides, the CDR3 is TGTGCCAGCAGTTCCACAAGATCGGGGGCGGTGCAGTACTTC.